This T cell receptor beta chain derives from a study of T cells in tuberculosis. For the study at large: A South African cohort included IGRA-negative adolescents, latently infected IGRA-positive adolescents and adults with active tuberculosis.

Repertoires were generated with immunoSEQ multiplex PCR, while TCRdb's copy carries only in-frame clones and drops some. This sample has 25,000 to 30,000 clones, with over 85% found just once. CDR3 length: 13 amino acids. CDR1 and CDR2 from the germline V gene are SGHVS and FNYEAQ. J was trimmed by 8 bases and V by 5 bases; bases with no gene match: 6. The source of this sequence is a donor aged 10 to 29 with latent tuberculosis or without tuberculosis infection. The chain has TRBV7-6 and TRBJ1-2; TRBD1 agrees at 9 bases. The material sequenced was PBMCs. The CDR3 reads CASSPGTGFGYTF. In DNA form, the CDR3 reads TGTGCCAGCAGCCCCGGGACAGGGTTCGGCTACACCTTC.